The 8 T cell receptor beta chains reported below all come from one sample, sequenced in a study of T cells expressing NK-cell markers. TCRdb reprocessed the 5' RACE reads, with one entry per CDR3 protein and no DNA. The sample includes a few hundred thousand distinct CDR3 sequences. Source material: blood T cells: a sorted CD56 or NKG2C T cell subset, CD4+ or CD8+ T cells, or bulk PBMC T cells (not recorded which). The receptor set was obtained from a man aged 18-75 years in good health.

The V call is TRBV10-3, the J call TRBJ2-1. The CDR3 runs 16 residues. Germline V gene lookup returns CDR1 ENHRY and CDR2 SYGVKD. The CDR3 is CAISETHRPSYNEQFF.

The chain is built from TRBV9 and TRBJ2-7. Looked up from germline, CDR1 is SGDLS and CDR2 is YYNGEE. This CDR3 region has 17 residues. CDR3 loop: CASSERSNPGASYEQYF.

CDR3 sequence: CSATGTGGFYGYTF. J is TRBJ1-2 and V is TRBV20-1; the TRBD1 assignment by TCRdb is unverifiable without DNA. The CDR3 covers 14 residues. Per the germline V gene, CDR1 is DFQATT and CDR2 is SNEGSKA (reference sequence).

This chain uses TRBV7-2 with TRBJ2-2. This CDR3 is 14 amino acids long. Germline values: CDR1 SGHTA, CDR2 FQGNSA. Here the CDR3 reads CASSLWGNTGELFF.

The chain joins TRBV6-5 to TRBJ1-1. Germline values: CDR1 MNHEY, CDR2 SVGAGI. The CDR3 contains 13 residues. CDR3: CASSYQKYTEAFF.

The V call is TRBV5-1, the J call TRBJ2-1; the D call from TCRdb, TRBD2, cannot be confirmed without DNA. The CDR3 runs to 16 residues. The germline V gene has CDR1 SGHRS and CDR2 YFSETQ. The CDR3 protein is CASSPGGTSSYNEQFF.

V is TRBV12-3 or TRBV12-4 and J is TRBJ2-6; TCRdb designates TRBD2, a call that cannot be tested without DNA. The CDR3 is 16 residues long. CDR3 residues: CASSRDGSSGANVLTF.

The CDR3 reads CASRPRTGTDEQYF. The chain combines TRBV6-1 with TRBJ2-7; the TCRdb D gene call, TRBD1, has no DNA to confirm it. The CDR3 runs to 14 residues. Germline V gives CDR1 MNHNS, CDR2 SASEGT.